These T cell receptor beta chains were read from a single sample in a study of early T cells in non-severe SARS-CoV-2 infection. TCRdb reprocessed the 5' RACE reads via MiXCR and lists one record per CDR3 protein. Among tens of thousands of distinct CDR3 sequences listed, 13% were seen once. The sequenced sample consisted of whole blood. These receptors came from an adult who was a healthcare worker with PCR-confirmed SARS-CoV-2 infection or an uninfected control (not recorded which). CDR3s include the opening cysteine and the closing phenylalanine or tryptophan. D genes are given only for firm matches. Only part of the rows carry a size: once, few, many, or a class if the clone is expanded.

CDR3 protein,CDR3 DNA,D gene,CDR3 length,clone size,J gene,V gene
CASSMSGREAFF,TGTGCCAGTAGTATGTCAGGGCGTGAAGCTTTCTTT,NA,12,NA,TRBJ1-1,TRBV19
CASSPRVRGYEQYF,TGTGCCAGTAGTCCTCGAGTCCGGGGCTACGAGCAGTACTTC,NA,14,many,TRBJ2-7,TRBV19
CASKVSAIEAFF,TGTGCCAGCAAGGTTTCTGCAATTGAAGCTTTCTTT,NA,12,NA,TRBJ1-1,TRBV12-3/TRBV12-4
CASKATANTEAFF,TGTGCCAGCAAGGCGACAGCGAACACTGAAGCTTTCTTT,NA,13,many,TRBJ1-1,TRBV6-2/TRBV6-3
CASSLGDRHTEAFF,TGCGCCAGCAGCTTGGGGGACAGACACACTGAAGCTTTCTTT,TRBD1,14,many,TRBJ1-1,TRBV5-1
CASRPQGRKDGYTF,TGTGCCAGCAGGCCACAGGGGAGGAAGGATGGCTACACCTTC,TRBD1,14,many,TRBJ1-2,TRBV4-2
CASSPGQGASEQFF,TGTGCCAGCAGCCCGGGACAGGGGGCTAGTGAGCAGTTCTTC,TRBD1,14,NA,TRBJ2-1,TRBV7-9
CASSWAGHLSTDTQYF,TGTGCCAGCAGCTGGGCGGGCCACCTCTCCACAGATACGCAGTATTTT,NA,16,NA,TRBJ2-3,TRBV5-4
CASSLSHLPGNTEAFF,TGTGCCAGCAGCTTATCCCACCTCCCGGGGAACACTGAAGCTTTCTTT,NA,16,many,TRBJ1-1,TRBV7-9
CSARDDPLQGTYEQYF,TGCAGTGCTAGAGATGACCCCCTGCAGGGGACCTACGAGCAGTACTTC,NA,16,many,TRBJ2-7,TRBV20-1
CASSVGNSGAVQFF,TGTGCCAGCAGCGTAGGTAATTCGGGGGCCGTACAGTTCTTC,NA,14,few,TRBJ2-1,TRBV9
CSAKRKDRRGYNEQFF,TGCAGTGCTAAGAGGAAGGATCGAAGGGGCTACAATGAGCAGTTCTTC,NA,16,NA,TRBJ2-1,TRBV20-1
CASSIVFGELFF,TGTGCCAGCAGCATTGTGTTCGGGGAGCTGTTTTTT,NA,12,NA,TRBJ2-2,TRBV9
CSAIHRVTGELFF,TGCAGTGCTATCCACAGGGTCACCGGGGAGCTGTTTTTT,NA,13,NA,TRBJ2-2,TRBV20-1
CASKRQVEQYF,TGTGCCAGCAAACGGCAGGTGGAGCAGTACTTC,NA,11,many,TRBJ2-7,TRBV6-2/TRBV6-3
CASSRTRNTGNTIYF,TGTGCCAGCAGTCGAACAAGGAACACTGGAAACACCATATATTTT,NA,15,many,TRBJ1-3,TRBV28
CASSATYEQYF,TGTGCCAGCTCGGCCACCTACGAGCAGTACTTC,NA,11,many,TRBJ2-7,TRBV14
CASSSRAYEQYF,TGTGCCAGCAGTTCGAGGGCCTACGAGCAGTACTTC,NA,12,few,TRBJ2-7,TRBV28
CASSSPGLAINEQFF,TGTGCCAGCAGTTCGCCGGGACTAGCGATCAATGAGCAGTTCTTC,TRBD2,15,NA,TRBJ2-1,TRBV28
CSASGAKNPNTGELFF,TGCAGTGCTAGCGGGGCGAAGAATCCCAACACCGGGGAGCTGTTTTTT,NA,16,few,TRBJ2-2,TRBV20-1
CASRGTGQYYGYTF,TGTGCCAGCAGAGGGACGGGACAATACTATGGCTACACCTTC,NA,14,NA,TRBJ1-2,TRBV7-2
CASSLSGLYHGYTF,TGTGCCAGCAGTTTATCGGGCCTCTACCATGGCTACACCTTC,NA,14,NA,TRBJ1-2,TRBV27
CASSPGPLLTNEKLFF,TGTGCCAGCAGTCCGGGTCCCCTCTTAACTAATGAAAAACTGTTTTTT,NA,16,many,TRBJ1-4,TRBV27
CASSDWAGGRSSYGYTF,TGTGCCAGTAGTGACTGGGCAGGGGGCCGTTCGAGCTATGGCTACACCTTC,TRBD1,17,NA,TRBJ1-2,TRBV19
CATSKRTGPMWLFF,TGTGCCACCAGCAAAAGGACAGGGCCGATGTGGCTGTTTTTT,TRBD1,14,many,TRBJ1-4,TRBV15
CSVVGGGIQYF,TGCAGCGTTGTAGGCGGGGGCATTCAGTACTTC,TRBD2,11,few,TRBJ2-4,TRBV29-1
CASSKPFYGYTF,TGTGCCAGCAGTAAACCGTTCTATGGCTACACCTTC,NA,12,NA,TRBJ1-2,TRBV9
CATRGVVGATNQPQHF,TGTGCCACCAGAGGAGTGGTAGGGGCCACGAATCAGCCCCAGCATTTT,NA,16,many,TRBJ1-5,TRBV10-3
CASNLLHGTFAPNEQFF,TGTGCCAGCAATCTACTCCACGGGACCTTCGCCCCCAATGAGCAGTTCTTC,NA,17,many,TRBJ2-1,TRBV6-1
CASSQTGVLENIQYF,TGTGCCAGCAGTCAGACGGGAGTATTGGAAAACATTCAGTACTTC,NA,15,few,TRBJ2-4,TRBV28